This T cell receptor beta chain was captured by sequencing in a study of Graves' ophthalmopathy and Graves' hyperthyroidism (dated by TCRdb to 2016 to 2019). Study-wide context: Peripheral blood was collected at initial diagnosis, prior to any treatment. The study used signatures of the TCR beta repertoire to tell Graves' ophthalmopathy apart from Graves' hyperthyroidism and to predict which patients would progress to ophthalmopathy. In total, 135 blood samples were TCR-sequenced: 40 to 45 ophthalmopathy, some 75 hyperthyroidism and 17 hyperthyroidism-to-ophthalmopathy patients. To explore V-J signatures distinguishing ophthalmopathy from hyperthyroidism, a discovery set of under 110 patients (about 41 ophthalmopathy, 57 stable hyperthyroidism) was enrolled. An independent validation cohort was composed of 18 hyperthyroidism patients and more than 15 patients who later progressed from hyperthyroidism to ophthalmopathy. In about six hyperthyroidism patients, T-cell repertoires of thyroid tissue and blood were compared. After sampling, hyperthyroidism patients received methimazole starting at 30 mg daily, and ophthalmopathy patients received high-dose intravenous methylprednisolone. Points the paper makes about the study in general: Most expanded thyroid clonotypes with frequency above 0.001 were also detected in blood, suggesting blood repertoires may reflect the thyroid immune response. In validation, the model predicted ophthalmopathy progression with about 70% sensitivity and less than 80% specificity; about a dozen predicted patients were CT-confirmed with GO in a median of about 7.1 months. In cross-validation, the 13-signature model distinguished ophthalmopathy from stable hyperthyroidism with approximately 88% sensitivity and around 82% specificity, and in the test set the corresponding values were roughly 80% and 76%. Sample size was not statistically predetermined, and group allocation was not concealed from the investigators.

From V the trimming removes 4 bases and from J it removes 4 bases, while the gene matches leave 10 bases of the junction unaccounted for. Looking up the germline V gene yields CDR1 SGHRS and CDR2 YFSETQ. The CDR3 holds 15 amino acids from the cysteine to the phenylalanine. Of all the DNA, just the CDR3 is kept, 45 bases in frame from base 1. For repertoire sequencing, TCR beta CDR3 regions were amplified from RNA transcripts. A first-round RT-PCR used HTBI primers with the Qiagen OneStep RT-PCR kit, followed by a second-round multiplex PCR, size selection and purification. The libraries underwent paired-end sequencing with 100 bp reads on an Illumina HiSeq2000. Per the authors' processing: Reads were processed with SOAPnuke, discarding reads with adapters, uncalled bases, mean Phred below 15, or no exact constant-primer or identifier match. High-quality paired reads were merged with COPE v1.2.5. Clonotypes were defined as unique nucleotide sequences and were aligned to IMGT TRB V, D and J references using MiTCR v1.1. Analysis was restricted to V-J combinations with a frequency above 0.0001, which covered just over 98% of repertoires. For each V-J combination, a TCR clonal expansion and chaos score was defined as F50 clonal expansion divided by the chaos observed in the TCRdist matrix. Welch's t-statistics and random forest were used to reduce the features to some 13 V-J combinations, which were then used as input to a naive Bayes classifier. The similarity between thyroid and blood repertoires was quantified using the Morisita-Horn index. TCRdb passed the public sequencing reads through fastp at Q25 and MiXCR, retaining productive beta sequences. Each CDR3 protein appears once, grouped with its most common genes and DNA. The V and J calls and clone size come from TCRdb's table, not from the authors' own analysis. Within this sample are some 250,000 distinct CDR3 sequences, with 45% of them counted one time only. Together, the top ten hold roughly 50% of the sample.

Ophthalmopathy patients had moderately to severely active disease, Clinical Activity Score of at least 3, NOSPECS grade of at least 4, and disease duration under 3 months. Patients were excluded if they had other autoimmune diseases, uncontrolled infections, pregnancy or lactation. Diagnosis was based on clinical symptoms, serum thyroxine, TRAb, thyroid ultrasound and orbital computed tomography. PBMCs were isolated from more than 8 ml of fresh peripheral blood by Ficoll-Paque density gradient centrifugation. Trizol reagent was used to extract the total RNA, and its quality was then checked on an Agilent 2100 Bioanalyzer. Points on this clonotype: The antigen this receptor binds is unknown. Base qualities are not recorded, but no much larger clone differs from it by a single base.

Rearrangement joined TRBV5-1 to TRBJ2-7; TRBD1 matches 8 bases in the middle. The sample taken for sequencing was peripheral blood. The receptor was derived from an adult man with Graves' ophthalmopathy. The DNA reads TGCGCCAGCAGCCCCCGTCCAGGGGGCAAGTACGAGCAGTACTTC. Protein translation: CASSPRPGGKYEQYF.